The entry below describes one TCR beta chain. The junction had 13 bases not matched to a gene; V was cut back by 5 bases and J by 3 bases. This CDR3 has 16 amino acids. Germline loops: CDR1 SEHNR, CDR2 FQNEAQ (reference sequence). The data were obtained in a study of blood T cell repertoires in COVID-19. Study summary: PBMCs, B-cell-depleted T cells, or T cells were the source of the cDNA or gDNA that made up the material.

This table comes from immunoSEQ multiplex PCR, and its TCRdb copy is limited to in-frame clones, with some not included. The sample holds 200,000 or so clones; approximately 90% are singletons and the top ten take about 2.6%. The chain couples TRBV7-9 to TRBJ2-7; 7 bases line up with TRBD2. The sequencing input was PBMCs or T cells enriched from blood (not recorded which). The source is a woman aged 25 to 39 who had recovered from COVID-19. This CDR3 reads CASSLRWGGGGYEQYF. As DNA, the CDR3 is TGTGCCAGCAGCCTTAGGTGGGGCGGCGGGGGCTACGAGCAGTACTTC.